Listed below are T cell receptor beta chains from one sample, sequenced in a study of CD8 T cells in Susac syndrome. One entry per CDR3 protein, called by TCRdb with MiXCR from the immunoSEQ multiplex PCR reads. The sample yields some 58,000 distinct CDR3 sequences, about 95% seen once. Sequencing was carried out using CD8+ T cells from PBMCs. Receptors were obtained from a human donor with Susac syndrome. The CDR3 runs from the conserved cysteine through the conserved F or W. The order of the fields is D gene, clone size, J gene, V gene, CDR3 protein, CDR3 DNA. D genes are given only for firm matches. A row's size may be missing; if present it is once, few, many or a size class.

D: NA
size: NA
J: TRBJ1-1
V: TRBV4-2
CDR3: CASSLPARLHTEAFF
DNA: TGTGCCAGCAGCCTCCCCGCTCGATTACACACTGAAGCTTTCTTT

D: NA
size: NA
J: TRBJ2-5
V: TRBV27
CDR3: CASSLSIGYRTQYF
DNA: TGTGCCAGCAGTTTATCAATCGGGTACCGGACCCAGTACTTC

D: NA
size: NA
J: TRBJ1-1
V: TRBV2
CDR3: CASSEPRGSGTEAFF
DNA: TGTGCCAGCAGTGAACCCCGGGGCAGTGGCACTGAAGCTTTCTTT

D: NA
size: NA
J: TRBJ1-2
V: TRBV6-5
CDR3: CASSVEGSNYGYTF
DNA: TGTGCCAGCAGTGTCGAGGGATCCAACTATGGCTACACCTTC

D: NA
size: NA
J: TRBJ2-5
V: TRBV30
CDR3: CAWSGGLPQETQYF
DNA: TGTGCCTGGAGCGGGGGACTCCCCCAAGAGACCCAGTACTTC

D: TRBD1
size: NA
J: TRBJ2-7
V: TRBV9
CDR3: CASSRSGQGTYEQYF
DNA: TGTGCCAGCAGCCGAAGTGGACAGGGAACCTACGAGCAGTACTTC

D: NA
size: NA
J: TRBJ2-7
V: TRBV12-3/TRBV12-4
CDR3: CASSFRAEQYF
DNA: TGTGCCAGCAGTTTTCGTGCAGAGCAGTACTTC

D: NA
size: NA
J: TRBJ2-5
V: TRBV6-5
CDR3: CASSYSGIELGQTQYF
DNA: TGTGCCAGCAGTTACTCGGGAATTGAGTTGGGTCAGACCCAGTACTTC

D: NA
size: NA
J: TRBJ1-2
V: TRBV9
CDR3: CASSLDGTNYGYTF
DNA: TGTGCCAGCAGCCTAGATGGCACTAACTATGGCTACACCTTC

D: TRBD1
size: NA
J: TRBJ2-2
V: TRBV10-3
CDR3: CAIRSDRVHTGELFF
DNA: TGTGCCATCAGATCCGACAGGGTCCACACCGGGGAGCTGTTTTTT

D: NA
size: NA
J: TRBJ2-7
V: TRBV20-1
CDR3: CSARDVLFSYEQYF
DNA: TGCAGTGCTAGAGATGTCCTATTCTCCTACGAGCAGTACTTC

D: NA
size: NA
J: TRBJ2-1
V: TRBV6-5
CDR3: CASSYDGNEQFF
DNA: TGTGCCAGCAGTTACGACGGGAATGAGCAGTTCTTC

D: TRBD1
size: NA
J: TRBJ2-1
V: TRBV20-1
CDR3: CSAPSGQEFF
DNA: TGCAGTGCCCCATCAGGACAGGAGTTCTTC

D: NA
size: once
J: TRBJ2-7
V: TRBV12-3/TRBV12-4
CDR3: CASSPTLYEQYF
DNA: TGTGCCAGCAGCCCGACACTCTACGAGCAGTACTTC

D: TRBD1
size: NA
J: TRBJ2-5
V: TRBV24-1
CDR3: CATQGGLGETQYF
DNA: TGTGCCACACAGGGGGGCCTGGGGGAGACCCAGTACTTC

D: NA
size: NA
J: TRBJ1-1
V: TRBV12-3/TRBV12-4
CDR3: CASDEGLNTEAFF
DNA: TGTGCCAGCGATGAGGGGCTTAACACTGAAGCTTTCTTT

D: NA
size: NA
J: TRBJ2-1
V: TRBV27
CDR3: CASSDHNEQFF
DNA: TGTGCCAGCAGTGACCACAATGAGCAGTTCTTC

D: NA
size: NA
J: TRBJ2-6
V: TRBV29-1
CDR3: CSVLGMGYSGANVLTF
DNA: TGCAGCGTCCTTGGGATGGGATACTCTGGGGCCAACGTCCTGACTTTC

D: NA
size: once
J: TRBJ1-1
V: TRBV4-3
CDR3: CASSSAGAENTEAFF
DNA: TGCGCCAGCAGCTCTGCAGGGGCCGAGAACACTGAAGCTTTCTTT

D: NA
size: NA
J: TRBJ2-7
V: TRBV11-1
CDR3: CASSPSPGGWGSYEQYF
DNA: TGTGCCAGCAGCCCTAGCCCCGGTGGCTGGGGTTCCTACGAGCAGTACTTC